This TCR beta chain was sequenced during a study of cytomegalovirus exposure and HLA in healthy donors (dated by TCRdb to 2015 to 2018). Regarding the research as a whole: An earlier analysis of roughly 630 of the donors reported 250 to 350 Gb of sequence data and 120 million or so unique TCR beta sequences from 150 million to 200 million T cells. A later genetic analysis took genome-wide SNP genotypes for about 65% of the 666 donors and used that subset as a discovery cohort. Along with the approximately 700-subject first cohort, a separate validation cohort of some 130 different subjects was used. The later analysis used no new phenotypic data to find candidate immune exposures, relying instead on TCR beta sequences and their occurrence across donors. To study patterns of TCR occurrence, a later analysis re-analyzed previously published TCR beta repertoires from 650 to 750 donors and added high-resolution HLA genotyping. Of the approximately 400 genotyped donors, more than 75% were placed in the genetic ancestry cluster associated with self-reported Caucasian donors. To predict cytomegalovirus infection status, the study combined high-throughput TCR immunosequencing, statistical association of individual TCRs with disease status, and machine learning. The number of donors typed differed by locus, with about 629-630 for A, B, C, DRB1 and DQB1, more than 500 for DQA1, over 600 for DPA1, and around 460 for DPB1. An earlier analysis of around 580 of the donors used high-throughput TCR beta sequencing to judge whether each TCR beta V gene segment behaved as functional or pseudogenic. HLA typing covered class I and class II loci at four-digit resolution. Roughly 300 gigabases of sequencing data and around 85 million unique TCR sequences made up an early release that covered about 640 HLA-typed donors. Alongside the repertoire data, information on donor age, sex, ethnicity and CMV serostatus was compiled. Because of strong linkage in the cohort, roughly five DR-DQ haplotypes were treated as single units for association and clustering. Every repertoire in the discovery cohort had been generated on one and the same sequencing platform. The study was designed to test whether signatures of past pathogen exposure could be identified by cataloging public T cell receptors. The T cell repertoires of 666 subjects were profiled by immunosequencing and related to cytomegalovirus serostatus. Among roughly 400 genotyped donors of the cohort, an average of about 240,000 unique TCR beta nucleotide sequences were sequenced per donor, roughly 20% of them non-productive. Broad study findings and their caveats: Assigning TCR associations to individual alleles was difficult when HLA alleles, especially DR and DQ, strongly co-occurred. A few of the identified cytomegalovirus-associated TCR beta chains were confirmed in vitro to be specific for cytomegalovirus antigens. The authors suggested that the approach could potentially be generalized to other disease states and immunological phenotypes. In a later analysis, TCR association rates were found to vary across HLA loci, with the most associated TCRs seen for DRB1 alleles and the fewest for HLA-C alleles. Most TCR sequences were seen in very few donors, while some public TCRs were found in many individuals. A later analysis found that HLA-associated TCR beta chains were more clonally expanded and had lower generation probabilities than equally common non-associated chains. In an earlier analysis of some 550 of the donors, most TCR beta V segments were observed in productive rearrangements about 87% or about 30% of the time, broadly matching IMGT annotations. A later analysis found that most CMV-associated TCR beta chains appeared HLA-restricted, with HLA associations seemingly driven largely by CMV exposure. In the study, roughly 160 TCR beta chains were listed as associated with cytomegalovirus. Sequencing depth was assumed to be roughly uniform across donors in the presence/absence analyses, though that assumption may not hold. V-gene and J-gene trimming of TCR beta chains was associated with a missense DCLRE1C variant in a later genetic analysis, and the association was replicated in an independent cohort. Linkage disequilibrium might explain the correlated functional status among segregating V segments, but an unknown experimental factor could not be excluded. The earlier analysis of fewer than 750 of the donors excluded approximately 17 rarely observed V segments, including chromosome 9 orphons, because counts were too low. A further reported finding was that TCR beta sequences accurately predicted the HLA-A and HLA-B alleles for most subjects in the first cohort. In a later analysis, over 15,000 TCR beta sequences were associated with specific HLA alleles at a false discovery rate of 0.05. The sequencing pipeline was judged likely to have produced a cluster of highly shared sequence variants as a technical artifact. The cohort was sequenced for TCR beta chains only, and without alpha or paired-chain data the features that could be detected were limited. A later genetic analysis reported fewer N-insertions in productive TCRs among donors in an Asian-associated ancestry cluster than the roughly 620-donor mean. Some IMGT-functional V segments, including TRBV6-2 and TRBV6-3, could not be distinguished by the 87-base-pair reads and were therefore excluded. Cytomegalovirus status was reported to be diagnosed by the classifier with high specificity and sensitivity in both the original and validation cohorts. Because some donors lacked HLA typing at each locus, the association tests relied only on the typed subset. For the cohort, immune exposure information was limited to CMV serostatus. A later analysis reported that several top co-occurrence clusters appeared linked to parvovirus B19, influenza, CMV and Epstein-Barr virus.

The cohort was made up of hundreds of healthy bone marrow donors. At the time of sampling, all cohort members were nominally healthy, though unrecorded immune exposures were likely present. The donor tested CMV seropositive and was one of the 289 seropositive cohort members. A peripheral blood sample was collected from each donor, and TCR beta sequencing was performed on peripheral blood mononuclear cells. Genomic DNA extraction from the blood cell samples was performed with the Qiagen DNeasy Blood Extraction Kit. The method behind the library was the immunoSEQ multiplex PCR assay. A mixture of 60 forward primers for TCR Vbeta segments and 13 reverse primers for TCR Jbeta segments was used in the multiplex PCR. Amplification of the CDR3 region of rearranged TCR beta genes was performed with a multiplex PCR assay on genomic DNA. The Illumina HiSeq System was used to sequence the amplified TCR beta libraries as 87-base-pair reads. The source study handled its data this way. A later analysis tallied 70 million to 100 million unique TCR beta chains across the 650 to 750 repertoires, and about 12 million of those chains were shared by two or more donors. Raw reads were error-corrected and collapsed into unique sequences by a nearest-neighbor algorithm in which closely related sequences were merged to remove PCR and sequencing errors. V, D and J gene segments were assigned by aligning CDR3 sequences to IMGT reference sequences. For a sequence to be retained, a match of at least six nucleotides was required to both a V gene segment and a J gene segment. A rearrangement counted as productive if the CDR3 had no stop codons and remained in frame with V and J, and every other rearrangement counted as non-productive. Following IMGT convention, CDR3 was defined as the stretch from the second conserved V-encoded cysteine up to the conserved J-encoded phenylalanine. In an earlier analysis of more than 550 of the donors, sequences lacking an unambiguous match to a single V gene segment were excluded. An earlier analysis of a few hundred of the donors classified V segments as functional when productive rearrangements were above 56.7% and as segregating when the standard deviation between donors was above 5%. To diagnose cytomegalovirus status from the catalog of TCR beta chain sequences, a statistical classification framework was built. In a later analysis, TCR nucleotide sequences were compared against IMGT/GENE-DB human TR gene sequences so that V and J genes could be assigned. A later analysis assigned CDR3 sequences and most-parsimonious VDJ recombination scenarios with the TCRdist pipeline. In a later analysis, each TCR beta chain was defined by its CDR3 amino acid sequence together with its V-gene family, and reads lacking a unique V-gene family were excluded. As a way to deal with suspected cross-contamination and a sequencing artifact, a later analysis dropped hundreds of nucleotide sequences that were highly shared and had low generation probability. In a later analysis, a clonal expansion index for each public chain was calculated from normalized within-repertoire ranks of inferred template counts. In a later analysis, generation probabilities were computed with a VDJ recombination model fitted to out-of-frame rearrangements, and the resulting probabilities were checked against IGoR. In a later analysis, TCR-TCR, TCR-HLA and TCR-CMV co-occurrence was scored with hypergeometric tests, and a repertoire-size bias correction was applied to TCR pairs. False discovery rates were estimated in a later analysis by permuting HLA or CMV assignments 20 times. A later analysis grouped co-occurring TCRs with DBSCAN, adding TCRdist sequence similarity when clustering within HLA-allele-positive subsets. Repertoires with fewer than 30,000 or more than 120,000 public chains, plus five repertoires with anomalous nucleotide sharing, were excluded from co-occurrence clustering. Drawn from immuneACCESS, this table holds only the in-frame rearrangements with V and J called that TCRdb kept. Clones are partly lost; checked studies trace under half to an unresolved V gene and leave the rest unexplained. V and J calls and clone size come straight from that table; D and trimming were deduced from the DNA. The sample profile shows 85,000 to 130,000 clones; 75% of them were found once. Of the sample, 13% to 15% is held by the ten largest clones.

The germline V gene (reference sequence) yields LNHNV for CDR1 and YYDKDF for CDR2. The CDR3 runs 17 residues from the cysteine to the phenylalanine. CDR3 DNA only is kept here, 51 bases in frame from base 1. The V and J ends are trimmed by 0 bases and 0 bases, leaving 12 bases between them. This clone turned up a few times. Its antigen is not yet known. Base qualities are not at hand, and no much larger clone is one base apart. This receptor chain uses TRBV15 and TRBJ1-5; the D gene assignment is ambiguous. The TCR originated in a male donor in good health and CMV-seropositive. Sequencing was performed on PBMCs. CDR3 loop: CATSRESAGNSNQPQHF. The base sequence is TGTGCCACCAGCAGAGAGTCGGCGGGAAATAGCAATCAGCCCCAGCATTTT.